The source of this TCR beta chain is a study of a mutant IDH1 vaccine in newly diagnosed glioma (dated by TCRdb to 2020 to 2023). Turning to the overall study: In the chemotherapy-containing groups, vaccination started alongside temozolomide cycles, whereas in patients who had radiotherapy alone it started 4-6 weeks after radiotherapy. Of the approximately 29 treated patients, 62.5% were male and approximately 40% were female, and a mean age of around 40 years was recorded. Before enrollment, most patients had been given radiochemotherapy with temozolomide as standard therapy, while the rest had received either radiotherapy alone or temozolomide alone. The week-35 safety follow-up took place at visit V12, and the week-47 end of study took place at visit V13. Peripheral blood was collected at six visits: V03 (baseline), V05, V07, V10, V12 and V13. Longitudinal TCRB deep sequencing was performed for about 25 treated patients wherever samples were available for exploratory analyses. What the study reported, not specific to this receptor: Across multiple MHC alleles, vaccine-induced immune responses were seen in around 93% of patients. The authors stated that sample limitations prevented analyses of patient blood samples from being reproduced. Selection of PBMC samples for TCRB deep sequencing was based on availability. Pseudoprogression appeared unrelated to alterations in the top peripheral T cell clonotypes detected by TCRB sequencing.

The method was the immunoSEQ multiplex PCR assay. The hsTCRB Kit was used according to the manufacturer's protocol to amplify rearranged TCR beta chain sequences. TCRB libraries were sequenced on an Illumina MiSeq. The study's processing was this. Demultiplexing, trimming and gene mapping were performed with the kit vendor's proprietary platform. This is the immuneACCESS table as TCRdb keeps it, with only in-frame sequences that have V and J called. A part of the clones is gone; compared with another copy, unresolved V genes explain less than half, and the rest is unexplained. The DNA gave D and trimming, while V, J and clone size come from that table. The sample data list tens of thousands of clones, and approximately 80% of these were observed just once. The ten largest clones capture around 4.7% of the sample. Trimming accounts for 0 bases at V and 3 bases at J, while the number of junction bases matched to no gene is 11. Via the germline V gene, CDR1 is SGHRS and CDR2 YFSETQ. The CDR3 runs 18 amino acids, cysteine and phenylalanine included. The kept DNA is CDR3 alone, 54 bases in frame from the first base.

Turning to this clone: This receptor's antigen is unknown. One base away there is no much larger clone; base qualities are not given.

Taken with the paper, the label for time point translates to: week 47, end of study. Each vaccine dose was 300 ug of a 20-mer mutant IDH1 peptide in Montanide, given subcutaneously with topical imiquimod. Patients were given eight vaccinations, in weeks 1, 3, 5, 7, 11, 15, 19 and 23, which matched visits V03 through V10. Newly diagnosed WHO grade 3 or 4 IDH1-mutant astrocytomas showing loss of nuclear ATRX were present in the donors. The samples were drawn from NOA16, a multicentre, single-arm, open-label phase I trial in Germany that tested a mutant IDH1 peptide vaccine in humans for the first time. Genomic DNA for TCRB sequencing was extracted from EDTA blood using the DNeasy Blood and Tissue Kit.

Sequencing used PBMCs, obtained from a glioma patient whose treatment included an IDH1 peptide vaccine. The sequence joins TRBV5-1 to TRBJ2-2, and 7 bases in between align with TRBD2. The sequence came from a woman in her thirties or forties with glioma. Some clones in this sample may be carry-over from other donors' samples. At the DNA level, the sequence is TGCGCCAGCAGCTTGGGCTCCCGGGACTACATATACACCGGGGAGCTGTTTTTT. It specifies CASSLGSRDYIYTGELFF.